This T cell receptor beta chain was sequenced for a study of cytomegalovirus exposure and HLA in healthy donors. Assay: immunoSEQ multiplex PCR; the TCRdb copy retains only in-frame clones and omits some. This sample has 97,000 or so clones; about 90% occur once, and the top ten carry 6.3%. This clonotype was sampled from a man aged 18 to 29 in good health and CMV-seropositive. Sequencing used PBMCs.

The CDR3 nucleotides are TGTGCCAGTAGTATCGGGGCAGGGGGGTATGAGCAGTTCTTC. As protein: CASSIGAGGYEQFF. This sequence joins TRBV19 and TRBJ2-1; D perhaps matches TRBD1 (7 bases). From germline, CDR1 is LNHDA and CDR2 SQIVND (reference sequence). V lost 3 bases and J lost 8, with 14 bases in between. The CDR3 is 14 amino acids.